The T cell receptor beta chain under discussion was sequenced for a study of OX40 agonist ivuxolimab in advanced cancers. Sequenced by immunoSEQ multiplex PCR; TCRdb stores in-frame clones only, minus some. The table includes tens of thousands of clones, around 85% detected once. Findings and limits, study-wide: The CD4+ and CD8+ T cells in the blood had expanded clonally by week 6 at 0.1 to 3.0 mg/kg.

Turning to this clone: Its antigen is not known.

This specimen consisted of CD4+ or CD8+ T cells sorted from blood, obtained in a trial of the OX40 agonist ivuxolimab. This TCR derives from an adult with an advanced solid tumor such as melanoma, head and neck, liver or kidney cancer.

Here the CDR3 DNA reads TGTGCCAGCAGTTACACCGACGGGGGAGGCTACACCTTC. It encodes CASSYTDGGGYTF. The V call is TRBV11-3, the J call TRBJ1-2; perhaps TRBD1 as D (5 bases). V was trimmed by 6 bases and J by 8 bases, leaving 16 bases between them. The CDR3 is 13 residues long. Germline V gene sequence: CDR1 SGHNT, CDR2 YENEEA.